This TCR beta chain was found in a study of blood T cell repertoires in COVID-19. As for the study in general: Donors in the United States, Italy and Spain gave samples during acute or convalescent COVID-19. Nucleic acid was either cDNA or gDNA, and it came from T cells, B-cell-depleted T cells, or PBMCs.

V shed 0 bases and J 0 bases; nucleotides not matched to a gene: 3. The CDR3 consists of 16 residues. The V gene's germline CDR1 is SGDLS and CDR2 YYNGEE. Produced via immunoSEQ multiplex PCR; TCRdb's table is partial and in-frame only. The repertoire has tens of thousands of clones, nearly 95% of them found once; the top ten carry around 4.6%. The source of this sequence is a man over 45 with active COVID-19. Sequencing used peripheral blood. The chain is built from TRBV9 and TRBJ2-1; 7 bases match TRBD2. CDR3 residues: CASSVASGTSYNEQFF. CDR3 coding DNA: TGTGCCAGCAGCGTAGCTAGCGGCACCTCCTACAATGAGCAGTTCTTC.